This TCR beta chain was captured in a study of Ad26.COV2.S vaccination and SARS-CoV-2 variants. Overall study: In the study, Ad26.COV2.S was injected intramuscularly once, or twice 56 days apart. Points from the study as a whole: Greater spike-specific TCR breadth was seen in vaccine recipients than in placebo recipients. Measurement of non-spike TCR breadth gave similar results in vaccine and placebo recipients. In TCR breadth and depth analyses, total T cell responses may have been underestimated.

Treatment of the sample: 15 to 20 received Ad26.COV2.S at low or high dose, single or two shots; about 5 received placebo; per-sample allocation not given. Day 63 following the first vaccine or placebo injection was when the samples were taken. With regard to this clone: Its specificity is not known.

Repertoires were generated with immunoSEQ multiplex PCR, while TCRdb's copy carries only in-frame clones and drops some. The sample yields roughly 400,000 clones, 89% seen once. The receptor comes from a person aged 18 to 65 who received the Ad26.COV2.S COVID-19 vaccine or a placebo. The material was peripheral blood, obtained in a trial of Ad26.COV2.S vaccine versus placebo.

The CDR3, as DNA: TGTGCCAGCAGCTTAGTGTCTAGCGGGAAGGGCAAAAACATTCAGTACTTC. It codes for CASSLVSSGKGKNIQYF. The chain employs TRBV7-2 and TRBJ2-4; 9 bases match TRBD2. V lost 1 base and J lost 3; bases outside the gene matches: 7. The CDR3 extends over 17 amino acids. Germline V gene sequence: CDR1 SGHTA, CDR2 FQGNSA.